Here is one T cell receptor (beta chain) with its context. The antigen it binds to is not known. One base away there is no much larger clone; base qualities are not given. V is cut back by 8 bases and J by 4 bases, with 10 bases in the junction unmatched. CDR1 and CDR2, per the germline V gene, are MNHNS and SASEGT. The CDR3 numbers 14 residues from cysteine through phenylalanine. This entry keeps only the CDR3 DNA: 42 bases, framed from base 1. These data come from a study of cytomegalovirus exposure and HLA in healthy donors (dated by TCRdb to about 2017). Regarding the research as a whole: An earlier analysis of roughly 500 of the donors reported about 250 Gb of sequence data and 100 million to 130 million unique TCR beta sequences from 150 million to 200 million T cells. All discovery cohort repertoires had been generated on a single sequencing platform. An early release covering roughly 600 HLA-typed donors comprised 300 to 350 gigabases of sequencing data and around 86 million unique TCR sequences. A later analysis re-analyzed previously published TCR beta repertoires from 600 to 850 donors and added high-resolution HLA genotyping to study TCR occurrence patterns. Using immunosequencing, the study profiled T cell repertoires from about 610 subjects and related those repertoires to cytomegalovirus serostatus. Both class I and class II loci were covered by HLA typing, at four-digit resolution. A separate validation cohort of over 95 different subjects was used in addition to the 666-subject first cohort. The later analysis used no new phenotypic data to find candidate immune exposures, relying instead on TCR beta sequences and their occurrence across donors. The number of typed donors differed by locus: roughly 629-640 for A, B, C, DRB1 and DQB1; roughly 510 for DQA1; some 590 for DPA1; and some 430 for DPB1. Across 300 to 400 genotyped donors of the cohort, an average of about 220,000 unique TCR beta nucleotide sequences per donor were sequenced, and approximately 17% of those sequences were non-productive. In a later genetic analysis, genome-wide SNP genotypes for about three fifths of the 666 donors were used, and that subset was treated as a discovery cohort. The study was designed to test whether signatures of past pathogen exposure could be identified by cataloging public T cell receptors. Donor age, sex, ethnicity and CMV serostatus were compiled alongside the repertoire data. An earlier analysis of a few hundred of the donors applied high-throughput TCR beta sequencing to assess whether each TCR beta V gene segment acted as functional or pseudogenic. To predict cytomegalovirus infection status, the study brought together high-throughput TCR immunosequencing, statistical association of individual TCRs with disease status, and machine learning. A handful of DR-DQ haplotypes were handled as single units for association and clustering because linkage in the cohort was strong. Of the roughly 400 genotyped donors, approximately 83% fell in the genetic ancestry cluster associated with self-reported Caucasian donors. Summary of the overall study and its limitations: It was suggested by the authors that the approach could potentially be generalized to other disease states and immunological phenotypes. Correlated functional status among segregating V segments might be attributable to linkage disequilibrium, but an unknown experimental factor could not be ruled out. Some IMGT-functional V segments, including TRBV6-2 and TRBV6-3, could not be distinguished by the 87-base-pair reads and were therefore excluded. In a later analysis, around 17,000 TCR beta sequences were associated with specific HLA alleles at a false discovery rate of 0.05. In this cohort, only TCR beta chains were sequenced, and detectable features were limited by the absence of alpha or paired-chain data. According to a later analysis, parvovirus B19, influenza, CMV and Epstein-Barr virus appeared linked to several top co-occurrence clusters. Because HLA typing was unavailable for some donors at each locus, only the typed subset was used in association tests. The study listed over 150 TCR beta chains as associated with cytomegalovirus. A further reported finding was that TCR beta sequences accurately predicted the HLA-A and HLA-B alleles for most subjects in the first cohort. Strong co-occurrence of HLA alleles, especially DR and DQ, made assigning TCR associations to individual alleles difficult. In vitro tests confirmed that a few of the cytomegalovirus-associated TCR beta chains recognize cytomegalovirus antigens. The earlier analysis of about 600 of the donors excluded about 16 rarely observed V segments, including chromosome 9 orphons, because counts were too low. In a later analysis, HLA-associated TCR beta chains showed more clonal expansion and lower generation probabilities than non-associated chains that were equally common. According to a later analysis, most CMV-associated TCR beta chains appeared to be HLA-restricted, and the HLA associations seemed to be driven largely by CMV exposure. Immune exposure information for the cohort was limited to CMV serostatus. Roughly uniform sequencing depth across donors was assumed in presence/absence analyses, although this assumption may not hold. A cluster of highly shared sequence variants was judged likely to represent a technical artifact of the sequencing pipeline. A later genetic analysis reported fewer N-insertions in productive TCRs among donors in an Asian-associated ancestry cluster than the roughly 700-donor mean. In both the original and validation cohorts, the classifier was reported to diagnose cytomegalovirus status with high specificity and sensitivity. In a later genetic analysis, a missense DCLRE1C variant was associated with V-gene and J-gene trimming of TCR beta chains, and the association was replicated in an independent cohort. A later analysis found that TCR association rates varied across HLA loci, with DRB1 alleles showing the most associated TCRs and HLA-C alleles the fewest. An earlier analysis of 587 of the donors showed that most TCR beta V segments appeared in productive rearrangements either about 87% or about 30% of the time, which broadly matched IMGT annotations. While some public TCRs were present in many individuals, most TCR sequences turned up only very rarely across donors.

The cohort consisted of approximately 670 healthy bone marrow donors. Cohort members were all nominally healthy when sampled, although unrecorded immune exposures were likely present. The donor tested CMV seropositive, placing the donor among the approximately 290 seropositive members of the cohort. A peripheral blood sample was provided by each donor, and peripheral blood mononuclear cells were used for TCR beta sequencing. Genomic DNA was extracted from the blood cell samples with the Qiagen DNeasy Blood Extraction Kit. To prepare the library, the immunoSEQ multiplex PCR assay was applied. A mixture of 60 forward primers for TCR Vbeta segments and 13 reverse primers for TCR Jbeta segments was used in the multiplex PCR. Amplification of the CDR3 region of rearranged TCR beta genes was performed with a multiplex PCR assay on genomic DNA. Amplified TCR beta libraries were sequenced as 87-base-pair reads on the Illumina HiSeq System. In the authors' own workflow: Across the 600 to 700 repertoires, a later analysis counted about 81 million unique TCR beta chains, roughly 11 million of which were shared by at least two donors. A nearest-neighbor algorithm error-corrected the raw reads and collapsed the reads into unique sequences, merging closely related sequences to remove PCR and sequencing errors. CDR3 sequences were aligned to IMGT reference sequences to assign V, D and J gene segments. Each retained sequence needed at least a six-nucleotide match to both a V gene segment and a J gene segment. Rearrangements were classified as productive when the CDR3 lacked stop codons and remained in frame with V and J, and all other rearrangements were classified as non-productive. Following IMGT convention, CDR3 was defined as the stretch from the second conserved V-encoded cysteine up to the conserved J-encoded phenylalanine. The earlier analysis of about 610 of the donors excluded sequences that lacked an unambiguous match to a single V gene segment. An earlier analysis of a few hundred of the donors called V segments functional above 56.7% productive rearrangements and segregating when the between-donor standard deviation exceeded 5%. To diagnose cytomegalovirus status from the catalog of TCR beta chain sequences, a statistical classification framework was built. In a later analysis, V and J genes were assigned by comparing TCR nucleotide sequences against IMGT/GENE-DB human TR gene sequences. The TCRdist pipeline was used in a later analysis to assign CDR3 sequences and most-parsimonious VDJ recombination scenarios. In a later analysis, each TCR beta chain was defined by its CDR3 amino acid sequence together with its V-gene family, and reads lacking a unique V-gene family were excluded. To address suspected cross-contamination and a sequencing artifact, a later analysis removed 592 highly shared, low-generation-probability nucleotide sequences. A later analysis calculated a clonal expansion index for each public chain from normalized within-repertoire ranks of inferred template counts. In a later analysis, generation probabilities were computed using a VDJ recombination model fitted to out-of-frame rearrangements, and the results were checked against IGoR. A later analysis scored TCR-TCR, TCR-HLA and TCR-CMV co-occurrence with hypergeometric tests, applying a repertoire-size bias correction to TCR pairs. False discovery rates were estimated in a later analysis by permuting HLA or CMV assignments 20 times. In a later analysis, co-occurring TCRs were grouped using DBSCAN, and TCRdist sequence similarity was added for clustering within HLA-allele-positive subsets. Repertoires with fewer than 30,000 or more than 120,000 public chains, plus five repertoires with anomalous nucleotide sharing, were excluded from co-occurrence clustering. Entries here come from immuneACCESS through TCRdb and include only in-frame sequences with V and J called. Some clones fail to appear in such tables; in the studies checked, an unresolved V gene covers under half of the shortfall, and the cause of the remainder is unknown. V, J and clone size are those of that table, while D and trimming were read from the DNA. The sample data list 70,000 to 85,000 clones, and roughly 63% of these were observed just once. Over 5.5% of the sample rests with the top ten.

Recombination connected TRBV6-1 to TRBJ1-2, with 7 middle bases fitting TRBD1. What was sequenced was PBMCs. This receptor was obtained from a man aged 30 to 45 in good health and CMV-seropositive. For the CDR3, the sequence is CASCGVGGIYGYTF. Here is the DNA: TGTGCCAGCTGTGGAGTAGGGGGCATCTATGGCTACACCTTC.